This TCR beta chain was retrieved from a study of blood T cell repertoires in COVID-19. The wider study: The United States, Italy and Spain supplied acute and convalescent COVID-19 samples.

Germline trimming cut 2 bases from V and 5 bases from J; bases unmatched to any gene: 5. The CDR3 consists of 16 residues. Germline V gene lookup returns CDR1 SGHNT and CDR2 YYREEE (reference sequence). The protocol was immunoSEQ multiplex PCR, while the TCRdb copy is restricted to in-frame clones and leaves out a portion. The data hold some 30,000 clones, with over 75% observed a single time. This receptor was identified in a man aged 55 to 70 with active COVID-19. The chain joins TRBV5-4 to TRBJ2-2; the match to TRBD1 covers 11 bases. Sequenced input: peripheral blood. DNA for the CDR3: TGTGCCAGCAGCTTTGGGGGGACAGGGGGAACCGGGGAGCTGTTTTTT. Translation gives CASSFGGTGGTGELFF. Full variable domain (rest looked up from reference TRBV5-4 and TRBJ2-2): ETGVTQSPTHLIKTRGQQVTLRCSSQSGHNTVSWYQQALGQGPQFIFQYYREEENGRGNFPPRFSGLQFPNYSSELNVNALELDDSALYLCASSFGGTGGTGELFFGEGSRLTVL.